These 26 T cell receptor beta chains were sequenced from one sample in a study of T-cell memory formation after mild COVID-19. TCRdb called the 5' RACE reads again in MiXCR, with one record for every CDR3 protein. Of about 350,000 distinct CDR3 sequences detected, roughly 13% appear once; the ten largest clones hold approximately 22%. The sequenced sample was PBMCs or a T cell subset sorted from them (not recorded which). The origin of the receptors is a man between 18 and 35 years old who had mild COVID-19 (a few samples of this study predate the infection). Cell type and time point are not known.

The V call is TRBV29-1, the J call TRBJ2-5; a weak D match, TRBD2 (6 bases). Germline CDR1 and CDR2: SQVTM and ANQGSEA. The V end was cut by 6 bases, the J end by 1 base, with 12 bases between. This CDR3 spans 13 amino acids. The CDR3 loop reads CSVVTSFQETQYF. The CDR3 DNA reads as TGCAGCGTAGTTACTAGCTTCCAAGAGACCCAGTACTTC. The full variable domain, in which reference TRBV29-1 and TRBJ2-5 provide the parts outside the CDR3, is SAVISQKPSRDICQRGTSLTIQCQVDSQVTMMFWYRQQPGQSLTLIATANQGSEATYESGFVIDKFPISRPNLTFSTLTVSNMSPEDSSIYLCSVVTSFQETQYFGPGTRLLVL.

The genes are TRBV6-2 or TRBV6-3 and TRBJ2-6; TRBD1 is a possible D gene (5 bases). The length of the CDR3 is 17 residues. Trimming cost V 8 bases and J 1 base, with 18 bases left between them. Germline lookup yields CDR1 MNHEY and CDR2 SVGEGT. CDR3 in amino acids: CASCRVRVDSGANVLTF. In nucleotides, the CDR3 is TGTGCCAGCTGTCGGGTCAGGGTTGATTCTGGGGCCAACGTCCTGACTTTC.

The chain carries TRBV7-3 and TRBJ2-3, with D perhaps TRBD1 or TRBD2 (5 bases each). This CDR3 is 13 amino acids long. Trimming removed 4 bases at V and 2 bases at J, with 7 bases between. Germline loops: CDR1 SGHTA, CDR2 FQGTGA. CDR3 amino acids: CASSWGITDTQYF. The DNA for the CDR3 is TGTGCCAGCAGCTGGGGGATCACAGATACGCAGTATTTT.

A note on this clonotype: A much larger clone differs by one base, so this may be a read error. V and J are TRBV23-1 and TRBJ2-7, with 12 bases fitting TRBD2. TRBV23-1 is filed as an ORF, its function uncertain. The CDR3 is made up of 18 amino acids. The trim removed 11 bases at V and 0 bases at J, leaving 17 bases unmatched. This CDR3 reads CAGVRLAGALGGSYEQYV. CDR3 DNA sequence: TGCGCCGGCGTCCGACTAGCGGGGGCCCTGGGGGGCTCCTACGAGCAGTACGTC.

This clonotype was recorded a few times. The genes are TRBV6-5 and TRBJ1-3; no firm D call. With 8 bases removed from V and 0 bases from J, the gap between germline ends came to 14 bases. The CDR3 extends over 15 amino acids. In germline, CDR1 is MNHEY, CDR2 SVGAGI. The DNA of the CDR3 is TGTGCCAGCTCAATGGGTCCCTACTCTGGAAACACCATATATTTT. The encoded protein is CASSMGPYSGNTIYF.

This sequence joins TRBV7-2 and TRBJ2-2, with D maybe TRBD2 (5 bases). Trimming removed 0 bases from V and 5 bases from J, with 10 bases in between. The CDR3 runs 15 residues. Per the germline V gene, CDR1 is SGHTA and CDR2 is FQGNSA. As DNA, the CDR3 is TGTGCCAGCAGCTTAGCGAGGGCGACGACCGGGGAGCTGTTTTTT. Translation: CASSLARATTGELFF.

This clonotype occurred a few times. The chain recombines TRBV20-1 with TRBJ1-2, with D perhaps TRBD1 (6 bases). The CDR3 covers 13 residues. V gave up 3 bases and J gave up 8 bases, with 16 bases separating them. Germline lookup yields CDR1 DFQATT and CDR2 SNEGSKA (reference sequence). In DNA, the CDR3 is TGCAGTGCTAGTATCACAGGGTTGGAGGGCTACACCTTC. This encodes CSASITGLEGYTF.

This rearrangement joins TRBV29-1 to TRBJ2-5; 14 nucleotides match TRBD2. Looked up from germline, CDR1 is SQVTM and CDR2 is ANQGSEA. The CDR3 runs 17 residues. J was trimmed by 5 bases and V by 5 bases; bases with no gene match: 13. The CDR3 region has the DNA TGCAGCGTTAACTCAGGACTAGCGGGGGGATATGGGGAGACCCAGTACTTC. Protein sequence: CSVNSGLAGGYGETQYF.

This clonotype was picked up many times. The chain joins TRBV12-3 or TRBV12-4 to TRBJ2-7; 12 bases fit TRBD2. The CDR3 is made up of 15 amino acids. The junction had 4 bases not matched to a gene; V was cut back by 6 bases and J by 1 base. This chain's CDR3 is CASRAGTSGSYEQYF. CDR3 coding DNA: TGTGCCAGCAGGGCTGGGACTAGCGGGTCCTACGAGCAGTACTTC.

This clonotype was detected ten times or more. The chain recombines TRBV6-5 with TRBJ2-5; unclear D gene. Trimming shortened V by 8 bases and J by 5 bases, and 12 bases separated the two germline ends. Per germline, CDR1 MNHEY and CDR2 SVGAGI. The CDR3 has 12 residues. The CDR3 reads CASFLDGETQYF. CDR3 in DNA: TGTGCCAGCTTCTTGGACGGCGAGACCCAGTACTTC.

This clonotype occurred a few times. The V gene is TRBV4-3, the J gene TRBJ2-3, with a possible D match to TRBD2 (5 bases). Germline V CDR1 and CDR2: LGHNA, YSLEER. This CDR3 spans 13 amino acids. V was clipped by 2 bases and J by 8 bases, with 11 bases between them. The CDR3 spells CASSQKAVGTQYF. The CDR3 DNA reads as TGCGCCAGCAGCCAAAAAGCGGTGGGTACGCAGTATTTT.

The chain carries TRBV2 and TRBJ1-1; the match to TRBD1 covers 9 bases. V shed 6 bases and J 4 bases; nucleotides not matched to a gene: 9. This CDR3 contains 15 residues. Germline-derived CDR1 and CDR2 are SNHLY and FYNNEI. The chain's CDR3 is CASSRETGGATEAFF. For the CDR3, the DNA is TGTGCCAGCAGCCGGGAGACAGGGGGGGCCACTGAAGCTTTCTTT.

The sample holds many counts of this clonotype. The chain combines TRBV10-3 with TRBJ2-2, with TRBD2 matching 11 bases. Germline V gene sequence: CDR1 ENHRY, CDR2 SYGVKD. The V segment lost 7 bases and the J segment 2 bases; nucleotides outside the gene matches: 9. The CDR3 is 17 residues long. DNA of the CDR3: TGTGCCATCAAGAGCCTAGCGGGGGGCCCAAACACCGGGGAGCTGTTTTTT. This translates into CAIKSLAGGPNTGELFF.

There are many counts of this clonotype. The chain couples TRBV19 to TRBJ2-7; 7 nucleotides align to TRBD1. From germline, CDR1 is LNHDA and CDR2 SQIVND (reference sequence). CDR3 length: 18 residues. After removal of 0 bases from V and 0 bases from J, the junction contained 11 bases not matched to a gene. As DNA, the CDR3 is TGTGCCAGTAGTATAGATCGAGGATGTCGGGACAGCTCCTACGAGCAGTACGTC. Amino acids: CASSIDRGCRDSSYEQYV.

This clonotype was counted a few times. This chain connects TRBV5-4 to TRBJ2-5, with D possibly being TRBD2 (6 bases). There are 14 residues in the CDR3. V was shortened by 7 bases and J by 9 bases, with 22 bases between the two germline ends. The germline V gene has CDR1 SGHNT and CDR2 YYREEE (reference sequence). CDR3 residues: CASLLAGSPGAQYF. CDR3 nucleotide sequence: TGTGCCAGCCTGCTGGCGGGGTCACCGGGGGCCCAGTACTTC.

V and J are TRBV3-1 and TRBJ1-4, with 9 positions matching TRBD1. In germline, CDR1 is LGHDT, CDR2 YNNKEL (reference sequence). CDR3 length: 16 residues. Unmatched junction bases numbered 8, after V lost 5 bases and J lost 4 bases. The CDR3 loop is CASSDRDRELNEKLFF. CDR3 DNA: TGTGCCAGCAGCGATAGGGACAGGGAACTTAATGAAAAACTGTTTTTT.

The CDR3 DNA sequence: TGTGCCAGCAGCTCCCATTGGGACAATAAGTACTTC. Translation: CASSSHWDNKYF. The V call is TRBV7-2, the J call TRBJ2-7, with D possibly TRBD1 on 6 matching bases. Germline V gene data show CDR1 as SGHTA and CDR2 as FQGNSA. Deletions cut 4 bases from V and 11 bases from J, with 15 bases between. The CDR3 runs 12 residues.

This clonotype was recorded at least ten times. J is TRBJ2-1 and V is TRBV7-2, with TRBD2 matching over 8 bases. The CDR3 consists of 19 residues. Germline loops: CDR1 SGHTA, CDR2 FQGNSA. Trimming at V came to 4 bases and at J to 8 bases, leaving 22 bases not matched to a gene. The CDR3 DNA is TGTGCCAGCAGCTCGATAACGCGGGGGGAGCCTTCCGGCGGGGATGAGCAGTTCTTC. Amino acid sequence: CASSSITRGEPSGGDEQFF.

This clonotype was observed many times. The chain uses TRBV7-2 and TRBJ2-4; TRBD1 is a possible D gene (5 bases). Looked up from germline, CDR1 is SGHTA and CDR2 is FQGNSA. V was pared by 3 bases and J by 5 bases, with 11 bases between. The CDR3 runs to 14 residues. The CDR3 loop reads CASSFRDGQNIQYF. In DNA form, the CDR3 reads TGTGCCAGCAGCTTCAGGGATGGGCAAAACATTCAGTACTTC.

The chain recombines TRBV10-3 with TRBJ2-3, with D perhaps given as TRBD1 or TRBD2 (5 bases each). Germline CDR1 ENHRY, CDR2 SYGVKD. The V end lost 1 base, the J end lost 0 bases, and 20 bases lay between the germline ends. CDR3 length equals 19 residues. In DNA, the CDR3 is TGTGCCATCAGTGAGTTCCCTGTAGGGGAGTGGGCTAGCACAGATACGCAGTATTTT. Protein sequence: CAISEFPVGEWASTDTQYF.

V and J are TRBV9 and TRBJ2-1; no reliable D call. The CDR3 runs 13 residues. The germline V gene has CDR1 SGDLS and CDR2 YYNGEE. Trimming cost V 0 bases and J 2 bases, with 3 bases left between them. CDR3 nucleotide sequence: TGTGCCAGCAGCGTAGAAGCCTACAATGAGCAGTTCTTC. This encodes CASSVEAYNEQFF.

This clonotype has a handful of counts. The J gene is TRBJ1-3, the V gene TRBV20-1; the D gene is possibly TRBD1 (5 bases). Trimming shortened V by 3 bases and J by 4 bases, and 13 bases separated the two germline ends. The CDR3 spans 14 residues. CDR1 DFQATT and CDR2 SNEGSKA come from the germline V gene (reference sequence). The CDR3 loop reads CSASPGEIGNTIYF. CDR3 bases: TGCAGTGCTAGCCCGGGGGAGATAGGAAACACCATATATTTT.

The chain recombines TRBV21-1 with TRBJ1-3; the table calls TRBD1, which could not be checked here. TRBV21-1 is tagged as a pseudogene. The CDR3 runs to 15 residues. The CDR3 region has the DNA TGTGCCAGCACAGGACAGAGATCGGTTGGAAACACCATATATTTT. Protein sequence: CASTGQRSVGNTIYF.

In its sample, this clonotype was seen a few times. The chain's CDR3 is CAIAGWESNEQFF. The DNA of the CDR3 is TGTGCCATCGCCGGGTGGGAGAGTAATGAGCAGTTCTTC. V is TRBV10-3 and J is TRBJ2-1, with D possibly being TRBD2 (5 bases). There are 13 residues in the CDR3. Trimming removed 8 bases from V and 7 bases from J, with 15 bases in between. The V gene's germline CDR1 is ENHRY and CDR2 SYGVKD.

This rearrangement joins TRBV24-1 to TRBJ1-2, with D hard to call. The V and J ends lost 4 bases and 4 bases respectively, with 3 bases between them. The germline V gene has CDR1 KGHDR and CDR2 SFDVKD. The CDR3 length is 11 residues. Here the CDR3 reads CATSEGYGYTF. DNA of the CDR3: TGTGCCACCAGTGAGGGCTATGGCTACACCTTC.

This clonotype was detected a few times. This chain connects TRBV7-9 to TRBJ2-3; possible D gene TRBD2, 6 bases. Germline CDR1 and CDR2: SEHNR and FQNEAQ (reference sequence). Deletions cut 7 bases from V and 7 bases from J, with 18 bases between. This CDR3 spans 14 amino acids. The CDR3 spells CASTPRREENTQYF. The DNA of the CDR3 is TGTGCCAGCACCCCACGGCGGGAAGAAAATACGCAGTATTTT.